What follows are 10 T cell receptor beta chains derived from one specimen sequenced in a study of OX40 agonist ivuxolimab in advanced cancers. Profiling relied on immunoSEQ multiplex PCR, and the TCRdb table lists in-frame clones only, not all of them. The table has about 45,000 clones, roughly 80% seen once. The source material was CD4+ or CD8+ T cells sorted from blood, sampled in a trial of the OX40 agonist ivuxolimab. The receptors come from an adult with an advanced solid tumor such as melanoma, head and neck, liver or kidney cancer.

V usage is TRBV10-3 and J usage is TRBJ2-3; a possible D gene is TRBD2 (5 bases). The CDR3 runs 17 residues. Per the germline V gene, CDR1 is ENHRY and CDR2 is SYGVKD. Trimming stripped 0 bases from V and 2 bases from J, with 15 bases between. The CDR3 sequence: CAISESGLAKTTDTQYF. The CDR3 bases are TGTGCCATCAGTGAGTCGGGATTAGCGAAGACCACAGATACGCAGTATTTT.

The chain joins TRBV2 to TRBJ2-1, with 8 bases matching TRBD1. The junction had 7 bases not matched to a gene; V was cut back by 11 bases and J by 10 bases. This CDR3 contains 11 residues. CDR1 and CDR2 (germline): SNHLY, FYNNEI. In nucleotides, the CDR3 is TGTGCCGCACCCAGGGGGCCCGAGCAGTTCTTC. Its translation is CAAPRGPEQFF.

The chain uses TRBV4-2 and TRBJ2-4; D may match TRBD1 or TRBD2 (5 bases each). Germline CDR1 reads LGHNA; CDR2 reads YNFKEQ. Trimming stripped 4 bases from V and 5 bases from J, with 18 bases between. CDR3 length: 16 amino acids. CDR3 nucleotides: TGTGCCAGCAGCCCGGAATCTGGGTGGGGACAAAACATTCAGTACTTC. Its translation: CASSPESGWGQNIQYF.

V gene TRBV28 combines with J gene TRBJ1-3; 9 bases fit TRBD1. V trimming: 7 bases; J trimming: 3 bases; junction bases outside the gene matches: 10. Germline V gene lookup returns CDR1 MDHEN and CDR2 SYDVKM. The CDR3 has 16 amino acids. CDR3 amino acids: CASTAMTGGFGNTIYF. CDR3 coding DNA: TGTGCCAGCACCGCCATGACAGGGGGATTTGGAAACACCATATATTTT.

The chain recombines TRBV28 with TRBJ2-2, with D unclear. Germline V CDR1 and CDR2: MDHEN, SYDVKM. CDR3 length equals 14 residues. Trimming cost V 3 bases and J 1 base, with 6 bases left between them. This chain's CDR3 is CASSFRRNTGELFF. Written as DNA, the CDR3 is TGTGCCAGCAGTTTCAGACGGAACACCGGGGAGCTGTTTTTT.

The chain combines TRBV9 with TRBJ2-3, with D tentatively TRBD1 or TRBD2 (5 bases each). V was clipped by 4 bases and J by 3 bases, with 15 bases between them. The CDR3 contains 15 residues. Germline V lookup: CDR1 SGDLS, CDR2 YYNGEE. CDR3 DNA sequence: TGTGCCAGCAGCCAAACCGGGACCGATACAGATACGCAGTATTTT. Translation gives CASSQTGTDTDTQYF.

This clone was counted a single time. The chain couples TRBV2 to TRBJ2-1; 7 bases line up with TRBD2. Germline values: CDR1 SNHLY, CDR2 FYNNEI. J lost 4 bases, V lost 5 bases, and 8 bases had no gene match. The CDR3 covers 15 residues. CDR3 in amino acids: CASSPGRGPYNEQFF. In DNA, the CDR3 is TGTGCCAGCAGTCCGGGGAGGGGCCCTTACAATGAGCAGTTCTTC.

This clone appeared a single time. The V call is TRBV27, the J call TRBJ2-7; 9 nucleotides agree with TRBD2. CDR1 is MNHEY, CDR2 SMNVEV, per germline (reference sequence). This CDR3 comprises 14 residues. V was pared by 2 bases and J by 3 bases, with 2 bases of the junction left unmatched. CDR3: CASSLVTSGYEQYF. CDR3 sequence (DNA): TGTGCCAGCAGTTTAGTGACTAGCGGCTACGAGCAGTACTTC.

The rearrangement joins TRBV6-1 to TRBJ2-1; the D gene is possibly TRBD1 (6 bases). This CDR3 is built from 11 residues. V was shortened by 8 bases and J by 15 bases, with 17 bases between the two germline ends. The germline CDR1 and CDR2 sequences are MNHNS and SASEGT. The CDR3 loop reads CASRTVPLWFF. The DNA of the CDR3 is TGTGCCAGCCGGACAGTCCCATTGTGGTTCTTC.

The chain is built from TRBV5-8 and TRBJ1-3; no definite D call. V was clipped by 4 bases and J by 4 bases, with 9 bases between them. The CDR3 runs 13 residues. Germline CDR1 SGHTS, CDR2 YDEGEE. The CDR3 protein is CASSQFIGNTIYF. CDR3 bases: TGTGCCAGCAGCCAATTCATAGGAAACACCATATATTTT.